The source of this TCR beta chain is a study of blood T cell repertoires in COVID-19. V gave up 6 bases and J gave up 3 bases, with 11 bases separating them. Germline V gene data show CDR1 as MDHEN and CDR2 as SYDVKM. The CDR3 length is 14 residues. Sequenced by immunoSEQ multiplex PCR; TCRdb stores in-frame clones only, minus some. Here the sample spans fewer than 75,000 clones, more than 70% being singletons. Sequencing used peripheral blood. This receptor was obtained from a man in his sixties with active or convalescent COVID-19. The chain links TRBV28 to TRBJ1-4; D remains unclear. CDR3 amino acids: CASRGGFPNEKLFF. CDR3 in DNA: TGTGCCAGCAGAGGAGGGTTTCCTAATGAAAAACTGTTTTTT.